The text below deals with one TCR beta chain. The data were obtained in a study of blood T cell repertoires in COVID-19. The germline CDR1 and CDR2 sequences are SEHNR and FQNEAQ (reference sequence). The CDR3 consists of 14 residues. V lost 5 bases, J lost 6 bases, and 9 bases stayed unmatched. Method: immunoSEQ multiplex PCR; TCRdb's copy keeps in-frame clones and lacks some. The sample records 160,000 or so clones, 81% being singletons. The sequenced sample consisted of peripheral blood. This receptor was taken from a man aged 60 to 75 with active or convalescent COVID-19. V is TRBV7-9 and J is TRBJ1-2, with 7 bases fitting TRBD1. CDR3 residues: CASSQDRPRDGYTF. CDR3 nucleotides: TGTGCCAGCAGCCAGGACAGGCCCCGGGATGGCTACACCTTC.